Included here is one T cell receptor (beta chain) sequence, with context. Its specificity is unknown. This sample is drawn from a study of T-cell memory formation after mild COVID-19. Study-wide results and caveats: Day 15 to 85 contracting clones showed balanced CD4/CD8; day 15 to 37 expanders favored CD4+.

Germline V lookup: CDR1 LGHNA, CDR2 YSLEER. CDR3 length: 18 residues. Trimming removed 1 base from V and 0 bases from J; junction bases left unmatched: 5. Libraries for TCRalpha and TCRbeta carried sample barcodes and unique molecular identifiers via 5'RACE. A single record per CDR3 protein comes from TCRdb applying MiXCR to the 5' RACE reads. The sample records about 350,000 distinct CDR3 sequences, roughly 15% being singletons. The J gene is TRBJ1-5, the V gene TRBV4-3, with TRBD1 matching 11 bases. The receptor comes from a man younger than 30 who had mild COVID-19 (a few samples of this study predate the infection). Cell type and time point are not known. The material sequenced was PBMCs or a T cell subset sorted from them (not recorded which). The CDR3 spells CASSQGTGGPYSNQPQHF. DNA of the CDR3: TGCGCCAGCAGCCAAGGGACAGGGGGCCCCTATAGCAATCAGCCCCAGCATTTT.